The 13 T cell receptor beta chains presented below share a single source sample, sequenced in a study of blood T cell repertoires in COVID-19. Some clones are missing from TCRdb's copy, which holds only in-frame ones; the method was immunoSEQ multiplex PCR. This sample yields approximately 32,000 clones, of which around 90% are seen a single time; roughly 26% belongs to the top ten. The specimen was peripheral blood. These receptor sequences come from a human donor in a cohort sampled during active COVID-19.

V gene TRBV6-5 combines with J gene TRBJ2-6; D call uncertain. The V end was cut by 7 bases, the J end by 0 bases, with 10 bases between. Germline V gene data show CDR1 as MNHEY and CDR2 as SVGAGI. The CDR3 has 15 amino acids. The CDR3 loop reads CASKPLSSGANVLTF. Here the CDR3 DNA reads TGTGCCAGCAAACCGCTTAGCTCTGGGGCCAACGTCCTGACTTTC.

The CDR3 region has the DNA TGTGCCAGCAGTTTAAGGGATGGTAGCGGAGCCACAGATACGCAGTATTTT. Protein sequence: CASSLRDGSGATDTQYF. The chain uses TRBV27 and TRBJ2-3, with D possibly matching TRBD2 (6 bases). This CDR3 is built from 17 residues. Germline loops: CDR1 MNHEY, CDR2 SMNVEV (reference sequence). Trimming pared 2 bases from V and 2 bases from J, leaving 17 bases between.

V usage is TRBV6-1 and J usage is TRBJ2-5, with TRBD1 as a possible D gene (6 bases). The V gene lost 0 bases and the J gene lost 5 bases, with 19 bases spanning the gap. The CDR3 totals 17 residues. From germline, CDR1 is MNHNS and CDR2 SASEGT. CDR3 bases: TGTGCCAGCAGTGAAGCTAGGGGGACGGTCGGCGGCGAGACCCAGTACTTC. It specifies CASSEARGTVGGETQYF.

This chain joins TRBV30 and TRBJ1-1; 8 nucleotides agree with TRBD1. Germline V gene lookup returns CDR1 GTSNPN and CDR2 SVGIG (reference sequence). V shed 3 bases and J 6 bases; nucleotides not matched to a gene: 6. The CDR3 contains 13 residues. CDR3 nucleotides: TGTGCCTGGAGCTCAGGACAGGGCGCTGAAGCTTTCTTT. Its protein is CAWSSGQGAEAFF.

This chain links TRBV5-1 with TRBJ2-7; D call uncertain. The CDR3 contains 14 residues. The V gene lost 4 bases and the J gene lost 2 bases, with 13 bases spanning the gap. CDR1 is SGHRS, CDR2 YFSETQ, per germline. The CDR3 region is CASSTDTVAYEQYF. CDR3 coding DNA: TGCGCCAGCAGCACCGACACGGTAGCCTACGAGCAGTACTTC.

CDR3 in amino acids: CASSFLGASSYEQYF. The CDR3 coding sequence is TGTGCCAGCAGCTTCCTAGGCGCCTCTTCCTACGAGCAGTACTTC. The rearrangement links TRBV7-9 to TRBJ2-7, with D unclear. Per germline, CDR1 SEHNR and CDR2 FQNEAQ (reference sequence). This CDR3 has 15 amino acids. The ends were cut back, 3 bases at V and 1 base at J, with 13 bases in the middle.

The chain recombines TRBV27 with TRBJ1-1; D call uncertain. CDR1 and CDR2 from the germline V gene are MNHEY and SMNVEV (reference sequence). V was clipped by 5 bases and J by 1 base, with 14 bases between them. CDR3 size: 15 residues. Here the CDR3 reads CASSPLGYTNTEAFF. The CDR3 DNA reads TGTGCCAGCAGTCCACTAGGGTATACGAACACTGAAGCTTTCTTT.

This chain connects TRBV3-1 (or the pseudogene TRBV3-2) to TRBJ2-3; tentative D call: TRBD2 (5 bases). Trimming shortened V by 1 base and J by 2 bases, and 13 bases separated the two germline ends. The V gene's germline CDR1 is LGHDT and CDR2 YNNKEL (reference sequence). The CDR3 length is 16 residues. The CDR3 sequence is CASSQVGRGITDTQYF. The CDR3 region has the DNA TGTGCCAGCAGCCAAGTAGGTCGGGGTATCACAGATACGCAGTATTTT.

The chain combines TRBV30 with TRBJ2-2; 8 nucleotides line up with TRBD1. V trimming: 8 bases; J trimming: 7 bases; junction bases outside the gene matches: 15. This CDR3 has 15 residues. Germline CDR1 is GTSNPN and CDR2 is SVGIG (reference sequence). The CDR3 reads CARGQGIGIGGELFF. The CDR3 nucleotides read TGTGCCCGCGGACAGGGCATCGGTATAGGCGGGGAGCTGTTTTTT.

V and J are TRBV4-2 and TRBJ2-7; tentative D call: TRBD2 (6 bases). Germline CDR1 reads LGHNA; CDR2 reads YNFKEQ. Trimming removed 4 bases from V and 4 bases from J, with 17 bases in between. There are 15 residues in the CDR3. The CDR3 loop reads CASSLSSGDVYEQYF. The DNA for the CDR3 is TGTGCCAGCAGCCTTAGTTCGGGGGATGTATACGAGCAGTACTTC.

A few counts support this clone. V gene TRBV9 combines with J gene TRBJ2-4, with D maybe TRBD2 (6 bases). The CDR3 length is 15 residues. The germline gives CDR1 SGDLS, CDR2 YYNGEE. V lost 2 bases and J 4 bases, leaving 13 bases between the germline ends. The CDR3 protein is CASSVGPGTKNIQYF. For the CDR3, the DNA is TGTGCCAGCAGCGTGGGTCCAGGGACTAAAAACATTCAGTACTTC.

The chain is built from TRBV7-8 and TRBJ2-3, with a weak D call TRBD2 (6 bases). CDR3 length equals 17 residues. Per germline, CDR1 SGHVS and CDR2 FQNEAQ. V lost 5 bases and J 8 bases, leaving 26 bases between the germline ends. The CDR3 nucleotides read TGTGCCAGCAGCCGGACTCGTTCTAACGGGGGTAGGGCTACGCAGTATTTT. Its translation is CASSRTRSNGGRATQYF. Complete variable domain (other parts from reference TRBV7-8 and TRBJ2-3): GAGVSQSPRYKVAKRGQDVALRCDPISGHVSLFWYQQALGQGPEFLTYFQNEAQLDKSGLPSDRFFAERPEGSVSTLKIQRTQQEDSAVYLCASSRTRSNGGRATQYFGPGTRLTVL.

The J gene is TRBJ2-2, the V gene TRBV7-3; weak D call: TRBD2 (6 bases). CDR3 length: 15 residues. Per germline, CDR1 SGHTA and CDR2 FQGTGA. The V and J ends lost 1 base and 4 bases respectively, with 10 bases between them. The CDR3 region is CASSLMGGGTGELFF. CDR3 bases: TGTGCCAGCAGCTTAATGGGGGGTGGCACCGGGGAGCTGTTTTTT.